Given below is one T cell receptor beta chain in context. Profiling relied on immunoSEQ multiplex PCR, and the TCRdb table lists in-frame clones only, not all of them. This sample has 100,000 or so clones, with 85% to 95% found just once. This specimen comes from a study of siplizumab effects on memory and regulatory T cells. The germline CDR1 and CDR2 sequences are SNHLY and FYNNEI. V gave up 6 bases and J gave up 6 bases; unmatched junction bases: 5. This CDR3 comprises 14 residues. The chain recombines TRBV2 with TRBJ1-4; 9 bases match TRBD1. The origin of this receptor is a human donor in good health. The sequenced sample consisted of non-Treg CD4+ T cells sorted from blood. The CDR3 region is CASSFDRGYEKLFF. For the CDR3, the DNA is TGTGCCAGCAGCTTCGACAGGGGGTATGAAAAACTGTTTTTT.